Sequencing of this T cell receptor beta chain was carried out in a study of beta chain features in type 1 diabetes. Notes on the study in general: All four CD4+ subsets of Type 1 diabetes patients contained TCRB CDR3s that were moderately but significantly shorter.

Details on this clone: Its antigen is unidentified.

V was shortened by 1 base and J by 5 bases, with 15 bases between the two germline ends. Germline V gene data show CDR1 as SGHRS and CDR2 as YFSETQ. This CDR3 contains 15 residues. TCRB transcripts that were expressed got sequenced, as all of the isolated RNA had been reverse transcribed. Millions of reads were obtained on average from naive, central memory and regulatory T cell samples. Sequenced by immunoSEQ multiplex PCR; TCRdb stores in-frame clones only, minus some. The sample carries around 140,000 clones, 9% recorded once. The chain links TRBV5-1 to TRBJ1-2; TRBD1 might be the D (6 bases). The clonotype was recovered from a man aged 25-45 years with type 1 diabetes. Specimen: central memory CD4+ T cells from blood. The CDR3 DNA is TGCGCCAGCAGCTTGCTACAGGGCCAAGGGTATGGCTACACCTTC. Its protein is CASSLLQGQGYGYTF.